The present T cell receptor beta chain was sequenced within a study of blood T cell repertoires in COVID-19. Study context: Some COVID-19 samples were acute and others convalescent; all came from the United States, Italy and Spain. PBMCs, B-cell-depleted T cells, or T cells provided the cDNA or gDNA that made up the material.

The repertoire was sequenced with immunoSEQ multiplex PCR; TCRdb's copy has only in-frame clones and lacks some. Of a few hundred thousand clones in the sample, nearly 90% are singletons; the top ten hold under 4%. The CDR3 extends over 12 amino acids. Per germline, CDR1 SQVTM and CDR2 ANQGSEA. The V end was cut by 7 bases, the J end by 3 bases, with 12 bases between. The source material was peripheral blood. The clonotype comes from a man between 18 and 35 years old with active or convalescent COVID-19. The chain recombines TRBV29-1 with TRBJ1-1; D may be TRBD1 (5 bases). CDR3 amino acids: CSAYGGDTEAFF. CDR3 in DNA: TGCAGCGCCTACGGGGGGGACACTGAAGCTTTCTTT.